This T cell receptor beta chain was captured in a study of a mutant IDH1 vaccine in newly diagnosed glioma. Study at large: Every participant had undergone radiotherapy, temozolomide, or both before, and most underwent both.

Only in-frame clones appear in the TCRdb table, and some are missing; sequencing was by immunoSEQ multiplex PCR. The table lists about 51,000 clones, 60% to 85% of them singletons. CDR1 is SGHDT and CDR2 is YYEEEE in the germline V gene. The length of the CDR3 is 14 residues. V was cut by 1 base and J by 1 base, with 8 bases left in between. Time point meaning: baseline, week 1 (first vaccination visit). Noted treatment: pre-vaccination baseline after standard-of-care therapy. The J gene is TRBJ1-1, the V gene TRBV5-6; D is possibly TRBD1 (6 bases). Here the sequenced sample was PBMCs, taken from a glioma patient treated with radiotherapy, temozolomide or both. This TCR was recovered from a woman in her 40s with glioma. CDR3 DNA: TGTGCCAGCAGCTTGACAGGGAGGAACACTGAAGCTTTCTTT. It codes for CASSLTGRNTEAFF.